The 29 T cell receptor beta chains listed next were all sequenced from one sample in a study of shared clonotypes between healthy human individuals. Terminally differentiated effector memory CD45RA+ cells were excluded from the naive CD8 cells, which were CD45RO-negative and positively selected for CCR7. TCRdb's table, derived via immunoSEQ multiplex PCR, lists solely in-frame clones and lacks some. The sample carries 760,000 or so clones, about 96% recorded once. Sequencing used naive CD8+ T cells sorted from blood. These receptors were collected from a man younger than 45 in good health.

The chain has TRBV18 and TRBJ2-7; a weak D match, TRBD1 (6 bases). V was pared by 3 bases and J by 3 bases, with 9 bases between. Germline V gene sequence: CDR1 KGHSH, CDR2 LQKENI. The CDR3 is made up of 13 amino acids. CDR3 DNA: TGTGCCAGCTCACCCCGACAGGACTACGAGCAGTACTTC. It encodes CASSPRQDYEQYF.

Comments on this clone: At one end the junction does not follow the germline gene, possibly because of a read error. This chain links TRBV7-7 with TRBJ2-3, with 14 positions matching TRBD2. There are 16 residues in the CDR3. CDR1 SSHAT and CDR2 FNYEAQ come from the germline V gene (reference sequence). The CDR3 loop reads CASSLGLAGVSDTQYF. The DNA for the CDR3 is TGTGCTAGCAGCTTGGGACTAGCGGGAGTCTCAGATACGCAGTATTTT.

This chain joins TRBV7-9 and TRBJ1-4; D call uncertain. The length of the CDR3 is 17 residues. V was pared by 5 bases and J by 5 bases, with 21 bases between. CDR1 is SEHNR, CDR2 FQNEAQ, per germline (reference sequence). The CDR3 sequence: CASSPGSMGWRNEKLFF. CDR3 DNA sequence: TGTGCCAGCAGCCCGGGATCTATGGGGTGGAGAAATGAAAAACTGTTTTTT.

The V gene is TRBV5-1, the J gene TRBJ2-3, with D possibly being TRBD2 (6 bases). V was pared by 0 bases and J by 4 bases, with 12 bases between. Germline loops: CDR1 SGHRS, CDR2 YFSETQ. The CDR3 runs to 15 residues. The CDR3 bases are TGCGCCAGCAGCTTGGGGGAGGCGAGTTCAGATACGCAGTATTTT. Its translation: CASSLGEASSDTQYF. Supplemented by reference TRBV5-1 and TRBJ2-3, the full variable domain reads KAGVTQTPRYLIKTRGQQVTLSCSPISGHRSVSWYQQTPGQGLQFLFEYFSETQRNKGNFPGRFSGRQFSNSRSEMNVSTLELGDSALYLCASSLGEASSDTQYFGPGTRLTVL.

This sequence joins TRBV27 and TRBJ1-1; the D is unclear. CDR3 length equals 15 residues. The V gene lost 0 bases and the J gene lost 7 bases, with 15 bases spanning the gap. Per germline, CDR1 MNHEY and CDR2 SMNVEV (reference sequence). CDR3 bases: TGTGCCAGCAGTTTATCGGCCGGGGAGGGCGGTGAAGCTTTCTTT. This codes for CASSLSAGEGGEAFF.

The rearrangement joins TRBV6-1 to TRBJ2-1; D perhaps matches TRBD2 (5 bases). CDR3 size: 13 residues. The V gene's germline CDR1 is MNHNS and CDR2 SASEGT. The V and J ends lost 10 bases and 1 base respectively, with 11 bases between them. The CDR3 bases are TGTGCCACCCTGAGGGTATCCTACAATGAGCAGTTCTTC. This translates into CATLRVSYNEQFF.

The chain is built from TRBV27 and TRBJ2-7; D is unresolved. The CDR3 extends over 13 amino acids. V lost 8 bases, J lost 2 bases, and 13 bases lay in between. Germline V gene data show CDR1 as MNHEY and CDR2 as SMNVEV (reference sequence). CDR3 in amino acids: CASSTGITYEQYF. The CDR3 DNA reads as TGTGCCAGCTCTACGGGCATAACCTACGAGCAGTACTTC.

This rearrangement joins TRBV7-9 to TRBJ2-5; the D gene is possibly TRBD1 (6 bases). Germline CDR1 reads SEHNR; CDR2 reads FQNEAQ (reference sequence). The CDR3 runs to 17 residues. With 2 bases removed from V and 3 bases from J, the gap between germline ends came to 19 bases. In DNA form, the CDR3 reads TGTGCCAGCAGCTTACCCCCGGGACACCGAGGGGAAGAGACCCAGTACTTC. It yields the protein CASSLPPGHRGEETQYF.

The V and J genes are TRBV10-1 and TRBJ2-1; a weak D match, TRBD2 (7 bases). V was trimmed by 4 bases and J by 15 bases, leaving 16 bases between them. Germline loops: CDR1 WNHNN, CDR2 SYGVQD (reference sequence). The CDR3 runs to 12 residues. The CDR3 protein is CASSGLSGGMFF. The CDR3 DNA reads as TGCGCCAGCAGTGGTCTTTCGGGGGGCATGTTCTTC.

The chain joins TRBV29-1 to TRBJ2-2, with a possible D match to TRBD2 (5 bases). The V end lost 4 bases, the J end lost 0 bases, and 18 bases lay between the germline ends. The CDR3 runs to 17 residues. The germline V gene has CDR1 SQVTM and CDR2 ANQGSEA. CDR3 nucleotide sequence: TGCAGCGTTGGCTTTAGCGAGATTACCGCGAACACCGGGGAGCTGTTTTTT. Its translation is CSVGFSEITANTGELFF.

The rearrangement uses TRBV10-3 and TRBJ1-2; D is unresolved. The CDR3 loop spans 14 amino acids. The ends were cut back, 10 bases at V and 5 bases at J, with 20 bases in the middle. The germline V gene encodes CDR1 ENHRY and CDR2 SYGVKD. The CDR3 loop is CATRRFRHAYGYTF. CDR3 nucleotide sequence: TGTGCCACCCGCCGTTTTCGACATGCGTATGGCTACACCTTC.

This chain uses TRBV6-5 with TRBJ2-5; no definite D call. The germline V and J ends were trimmed by 8 bases and 7 bases, with 11 bases remaining between them. Looked up from germline, CDR1 is MNHEY and CDR2 is SVGAGI. There are 11 residues in the CDR3. This CDR3 is CASLRGATQYF. DNA of the CDR3: TGTGCCAGCCTCCGCGGAGCGACCCAGTACTTC.

CDR3 loop: CASSFAAGVNTGELFF. The CDR3 DNA reads TGTGCCAGCAGTTTTGCGGCAGGTGTAAACACCGGGGAGCTGTTTTTT. This chain links TRBV27 with TRBJ2-2; no clear D gene. CDR1 is MNHEY, CDR2 SMNVEV, per germline (reference sequence). V lost 3 bases and J 2 bases, leaving 13 bases between the germline ends. The CDR3 consists of 16 residues.

This chain links TRBV4-1 with TRBJ2-3, with 9 bases fitting TRBD2. The CDR3 runs to 17 residues. V shed 4 bases, J shed 1 base, and the junction held 9 bases outside the gene matches. Per the germline V gene, CDR1 is MGHRA and CDR2 is YSYEKL. The chain's CDR3 is CASSRIISGSGTDTQYF. DNA for the CDR3: TGCGCCAGCAGCCGAATAATTAGCGGGAGTGGCACAGATACGCAGTATTTT.

V usage is TRBV7-6 and J usage is TRBJ2-7, with 9 bases identical to TRBD1. Germline V gene lookup returns CDR1 SGHVS and CDR2 FNYEAQ. V was clipped by 0 bases and J by 5 bases; unmatched bases: 5. There are 15 residues in the CDR3. CDR3 amino acids: CASSLAGQGIDEQYF. DNA of the CDR3: TGTGCCAGCAGCTTAGCGGGACAGGGTATCGACGAGCAGTACTTC.

V gene TRBV14 combines with J gene TRBJ2-3, with 10 bases fitting TRBD2. The germline V gene encodes CDR1 SGHDN and CDR2 FVKESK. J lost 3 bases, V lost 1 base, and 10 bases had no gene match. The CDR3 extends over 18 amino acids. The CDR3 sequence is CASSQGLAGEFGTDTQYF. The CDR3 DNA is TGTGCCAGCAGCCAAGGGCTAGCGGGAGAGTTTGGGACAGATACGCAGTATTTT.

V is TRBV11-2 and J is TRBJ2-7, with D possibly being TRBD1 or TRBD2 (5 bases each). Germline V gene sequence: CDR1 SGHAT, CDR2 FQNNGV. Trimming cost V 0 bases and J 5 bases, with 14 bases left between them. CDR3 length: 15 residues. Here the CDR3 reads CASSLDPRDVNEQYF. For the CDR3, the DNA is TGTGCCAGCAGCTTAGACCCACGGGACGTCAACGAGCAGTACTTC.

The chain recombines TRBV7-9 with TRBJ2-2; TRBD2 aligns across 15 bases. From germline, CDR1 is SEHNR and CDR2 FQNEAQ (reference sequence). The CDR3 is 16 amino acids. The junction had 2 bases not matched to a gene; V was cut back by 3 bases and J by 6 bases. The CDR3 region is CASSFGLAGGPGELFF. Written as DNA, the CDR3 is TGTGCCAGCAGCTTTGGACTAGCGGGAGGGCCCGGGGAGCTGTTTTTT.

The V and J genes are TRBV27 and TRBJ1-5; no firm D call. The CDR3 is 14 amino acids. Trimming stripped 3 bases from V and 2 bases from J, with 8 bases between. Germline lookup yields CDR1 MNHEY and CDR2 SMNVEV (reference sequence). This chain's CDR3 is CASSLRVGNQPQHF. As DNA, the CDR3 is TGTGCCAGCAGTTTGCGGGTTGGCAATCAGCCCCAGCATTTT.

The V and J genes are TRBV12-5 and TRBJ1-1; 10 nucleotides line up with TRBD1. Germline CDR1 reads LGHNT; CDR2 reads FRNRAP. Trimming cost V 5 bases and J 0 bases; bases outside gene matches: 6. The CDR3 consists of 16 residues. The DNA for the CDR3 is TGTGCTAGTGGTCCCGAGACAGGGGGCCTGAACACTGAAGCTTTCTTT. This translates into CASGPETGGLNTEAFF.

V and J are TRBV18 and TRBJ2-1; D is unresolved. The V gene's germline CDR1 is KGHSH and CDR2 LQKENI. This CDR3 is 14 amino acids long. V dropped 3 bases and J dropped 9 bases, with 15 bases sitting between them. The CDR3 region is CASSPENRQFEQFF. CDR3 nucleotides: TGTGCCAGCTCACCGGAAAATCGGCAATTTGAGCAGTTCTTC.

This chain links TRBV6-6 with TRBJ2-3; D is uncertain. The CDR3 sequence is 13 residues long. Trimming pared 6 bases from V and 4 bases from J, leaving 11 bases between. Germline CDR1 MNHNY, CDR2 SVGAGI (reference sequence). The CDR3 DNA sequence: TGTGCCAGCAGCTCGATACGGCCAGATACGCAGTATTTT. It yields the protein CASSSIRPDTQYF.

The V call is TRBV7-9, the J call TRBJ1-2, with TRBD1 matching 7 bases. Germline V CDR1 and CDR2: SEHNR, FQNEAQ (reference sequence). V lost 5 bases and J lost 5; bases outside the gene matches: 17. The CDR3 covers 17 residues. CDR3 sequence reads: CASSNRDSFSNGYGYTF. The CDR3 DNA sequence: TGTGCCAGCAGCAACCGGGACAGCTTTTCTAATGGGTATGGCTACACCTTC.

The chain couples TRBV25-1 to TRBJ2-1; 7 nucleotides match TRBD1. V shed 5 bases and J 10 bases; nucleotides not matched to a gene: 14. Looked up from germline, CDR1 is MGHDK and CDR2 is SYGVNS. The CDR3 has 15 residues. CDR3 loop: CASSFIRDSEGEQFF. The CDR3 nucleotides read TGTGCCAGCAGTTTTATCCGGGACAGCGAAGGGGAGCAGTTCTTC.

This clone came up once. The rearrangement links TRBV6-1 to TRBJ1-5; D unresolved. This CDR3 spans 15 amino acids. The V end lost 4 bases, the J end lost 2 bases, and 12 bases lay between the germline ends. The germline CDR1 and CDR2 sequences are MNHNS and SASEGT. The DNA for the CDR3 is TGTGCCAGCAGTGTCTCGACCTGGGGCAATCAGCCCCAGCATTTT. Amino acid sequence: CASSVSTWGNQPQHF.

This chain uses TRBV14 with TRBJ2-7; TRBD1 is a possible D gene (5 bases). The CDR3 length is 11 residues. V was pared by 6 bases and J by 5 bases, with 8 bases between. Looked up from germline, CDR1 is SGHDN and CDR2 is FVKESK. CDR3: CASRGRDEQYF. The CDR3 DNA reads TGTGCCAGCAGAGGCAGGGACGAGCAGTACTTC.

In nucleotides, the CDR3 is TGCGCCAGCAGTCCTCCGGACAGGGTCTACGAGCAGTACTTC. This encodes CASSPPDRVYEQYF. The chain links TRBV5-1 to TRBJ2-7; 8 bases line up with TRBD1. The trim removed 5 bases at V and 3 bases at J, leaving 7 bases unmatched. Germline CDR1 SGHRS, CDR2 YFSETQ. The CDR3 totals 14 residues. The entire variable domain, with the rest obtained from reference TRBV5-1 and TRBJ2-7, is as follows: KAGVTQTPRYLIKTRGQQVTLSCSPISGHRSVSWYQQTPGQGLQFLFEYFSETQRNKGNFPGRFSGRQFSNSRSEMNVSTLELGDSALYLCASSPPDRVYEQYFGPGTRLTVT.

Concerning this clone: This sample also contains other DNA sequences that code for the same CDR3. V and J are TRBV20-1 and TRBJ1-1, with a weak D call TRBD1 (5 bases). V gave up 6 bases and J gave up 5 bases, with 10 bases separating them. Germline-derived CDR1 and CDR2 are DFQATT and SNEGSKA (reference sequence). The CDR3 loop spans 11 amino acids. The CDR3 bases are TGCAGTGCGTCCAGGGTGACTGAAGCTTTCTTT. Amino acid sequence: CSASRVTEAFF.

The chain uses TRBV7-2 and TRBJ2-7; tentative D call: TRBD1 (5 bases). Germline assignment: CDR1 SGHTA and CDR2 FQGNSA. Trimming removed 7 bases from V and 3 bases from J, with 19 bases in between. CDR3 length: 15 residues. CDR3 sequence (DNA): TGTGCCAGCACCCCTCTGGGGCAGGGTATCTACGAGCAGTACTTC. Translated, it gives CASTPLGQGIYEQYF.